Listed here are 24 T cell receptor beta chains from one sample, sequenced in a study of breast tumors, draining lymph nodes, adjacent tissues. TCRdb processed the multiplex PCR reads anew with MiXCR; each CDR3 protein has one entry. The repertoire holds 200,000 to 300,000 distinct CDR3 sequences, with around 31% as singletons. Samples came from axillary lymph nodes draining the breast cancer. The material sequenced was axillary lymph node tissue. The receptors were sampled from a female donor with breast cancer. Some clones in this sample may be carry-over from other donors' samples.

The J gene is TRBJ2-3, the V gene TRBV30; no reliable D call. The CDR3 consists of 11 residues. Between the trimmed V and J ends, which lost 3 bases and 3 bases, there was a span of 4 bases. Germline CDR1 is GTSNPN and CDR2 is SVGIG (reference sequence). CDR3 sequence reads: CAWSQTDTQYF. The CDR3 nucleotides read TGTGCCTGGAGCCAGACAGATACGCAGTATTTT.

Regarding this clonotype: It is likely a read error, because the conserved phenylalanine at the end of the CDR3 is missing. No DNA is shown, since the ends of the CDR3 on it are uncertain; the CDR3 is the one TCRdb lists. The rearrangement links TRBV7-2 to TRBJ1-4; TRBD1, the table's D call, lacks a check against the DNA. Per germline, CDR1 SGHTA and CDR2 FQGNSA. The CDR3 spans 16 residues, counting both ends. CDR3 loop: CASSLRGQGYGEKLSS.

Comment on this clonotype: The junction does not match germline at one end; this may be a read error. The chain recombines TRBV28 with TRBJ2-3, with D possibly being TRBD1 or TRBD2 (6 bases each). Germline assignment: CDR1 MDHEN and CDR2 SYDVKM. CDR3 length: 15 amino acids. The CDR3 here is CASSPAEGDTGTQYF. In DNA form, the CDR3 reads TGTGCCAGCAGTCCAGCGGAGGGGGACACAGGTACGCAGTATTTT.

The chain is built from TRBV4-3 and TRBJ2-4; a weak D match, TRBD2 (6 bases). Germline V gene sequence: CDR1 LGHNA, CDR2 YSLEER. The length of the CDR3 is 15 residues. Trimming left V 0 bases short and J 11 bases short, with 17 bases between. The CDR3 protein is CASSQDLSGRGFQYF. DNA of the CDR3: TGCGCCAGCAGCCAAGACCTCTCCGGGAGAGGATTTCAGTACTTC.

This clonotype occurred many times. This chain uses TRBV5-1 with TRBJ2-7; TRBD1 matches at 9 bases. J was trimmed by 4 bases and V by 0 bases; bases with no gene match: 2. CDR1 and CDR2 (germline): SGHRS, YFSETQ. The CDR3 is 14 residues long. CDR3 protein: CASSLEGTGYEQYF. The CDR3 DNA reads TGCGCCAGCAGCTTGGAAGGGACAGGGTACGAGCAGTACTTC.

V and J are TRBV12-3 or TRBV12-4 and TRBJ2-5; 10 bases fit TRBD1. CDR3 size: 18 residues. With V trimmed by 6 bases and J by 4 bases, 17 bases remained unmatched. The DNA for the CDR3 is TGTGCCAGCAGCGCTATAACAGGGTCTGGGACAGGGGTAGAGACCCAGTACTTC. Its translation: CASSAITGSGTGVETQYF.

In its sample, this clonotype was seen many times. J is TRBJ1-6 and V is TRBV19; no clear D gene. Trimming took 6 bases from V and 7 from J, leaving 13 bases between them. The CDR3 totals 14 residues. Germline V gene sequence: CDR1 LNHDA, CDR2 SQIVND (reference sequence). CDR3 DNA: TGTGCCAGTAGCGGACTCGAAGAAAATTCACCCCTCCACTTT. Protein product: CASSGLEENSPLHF.

The V gene is TRBV5-6, the J gene TRBJ1-5; TRBD1 aligns across 8 bases. The CDR3 is made up of 14 amino acids. Trimming took 3 bases from V and 6 from J; bases not matched to a gene: 5. Germline CDR1 and CDR2: SGHDT and YYEEEE. The CDR3 spells CASSSDRASQPQHF. CDR3 DNA: TGTGCCAGCAGCTCGGACAGGGCAAGTCAGCCCCAGCATTTT.

The gene calls are TRBV19 and TRBJ1-5; TRBD1 might be the D (6 bases). The V end lost 6 bases, the J end lost 11 bases, and 17 bases lay between the germline ends. The CDR3 loop spans 13 amino acids. Germline V gene data show CDR1 as LNHDA and CDR2 as SQIVND (reference sequence). CDR3 DNA sequence: TGTGCCAGTAGAGTTGGACAGCAAGAGACCCAGCATTTT. This translates into CASRVGQQETQHF.

This clonotype was seen a single time. One base away lies a much larger clone, so this may be a sequencing read error. The chain employs TRBV5-4 and TRBJ2-1, with D perhaps given as TRBD1 or TRBD2 (5 bases each). V was clipped by 0 bases and J by 4 bases, with 11 bases between them. In germline, CDR1 is SGHNT, CDR2 YYREEE (reference sequence). The CDR3 length is 15 residues. The CDR3 nucleotides are TGTGCCAGCAGCTTGGGGGGACCGGGGTACAATGAGCAGTTCTTC. Translating it yields CASSLGGPGYNEQFF.

This clonotype was seen at least ten times. V is TRBV7-2 and J is TRBJ2-7, with D possibly TRBD1 on 5 matching bases. Per germline, CDR1 SGHTA and CDR2 FQGNSA. The CDR3 covers 14 residues. V was shortened by 2 bases and J by 2 bases, with 10 bases between the two germline ends. The DNA for the CDR3 is TGTGCCAGCAGCTTAATTCCAGGGACCTACGAGCAGTACTTC. This sequence encodes CASSLIPGTYEQYF.

The chain uses TRBV19 and TRBJ1-5; TRBD1 is a possible D gene (5 bases). The CDR3 contains 12 residues. The germline gives CDR1 LNHDA, CDR2 SQIVND (reference sequence). Trimming took off 11 bases at V and 7 bases at J, with 15 bases between the two ends. CDR3 bases: TGTGCCGGGGGGGGGTCGGAGCAGCCCCAGCATTTT. Amino acids: CAGGGSEQPQHF. The full variable domain, in which reference TRBV19 and TRBJ1-5 provide the parts outside the CDR3, is DGGITQSPKYLFRKEGQNVTLSCEQNLNHDAMYWYRQDPGQGLRLIYYSQIVNDFQKGDIAEGYSVSREKKESFPLTVTSAQKNPTAFYLCAGGGSEQPQHFGDGTRLSIL.

This clonotype came up many times. V and J are TRBV20-1 and TRBJ2-7; possible D gene TRBD2, 5 bases. Germline V gene data show CDR1 as DFQATT and CDR2 as SNEGSKA (reference sequence). Trimming took 1 base from V and 7 from J, leaving 20 bases between them. The CDR3 is made up of 15 amino acids. DNA for the CDR3: TGCAGTGCTAGAGTTGCTCTAGCTCCTACTAAAGAGCAGTACTTC. Translation gives CSARVALAPTKEQYF.

In regard to this clonotype: The CDR3 end shows no conserved phenylalanine or tryptophan, and so a read error is likely. V is TRBV7-4 and J is TRBJ2-7; a weak D match, TRBD1 (7 bases). The V end lost 8 bases, the J end lost 6 bases, and 20 bases lay between the germline ends. Germline loops: CDR1 SGHVT, CDR2 SQSDAQ. The CDR3 extends over 14 amino acids. CDR3 bases: TGTGCCAGCTCTGCTGGGCAGGGGGGTGGCGAGCAGTACCTC. Amino acid sequence: CASSAGQGGGEQYL.

The chain joins TRBV11-3 to TRBJ2-7, with TRBD1 matching 10 bases. Looked up from germline, CDR1 is SGHNT and CDR2 is YENEEA. The CDR3 has 11 amino acids. The trim removed 4 bases at V and 12 bases at J, leaving 3 bases unmatched. CDR3 loop: CASSSGTGVYF. CDR3 bases: TGTGCCAGCAGCTCCGGGACAGGGGTGTACTTC.

This clonotype was counted many times. The chain employs TRBV5-1 and TRBJ1-2, with 7 nucleotides matching TRBD1. Germline loops: CDR1 SGHRS, CDR2 YFSETQ. The V segment lost 7 bases and the J segment 0 bases; nucleotides outside the gene matches: 9. The CDR3 extends over 15 amino acids. The CDR3 loop reads CASRVNRGSNYGYTF. CDR3 nucleotide sequence: TGCGCCAGCCGAGTGAACAGGGGATCTAACTATGGCTACACCTTC. Using reference TRBV5-1 and TRBJ1-2 for the parts outside the CDR3, the full variable domain is KAGVTQTPRYLIKTRGQQVTLSCSPISGHRSVSWYQQTPGQGLQFLFEYFSETQRNKGNFPGRFSGRQFSNSRSEMNVSTLELGDSALYLCASRVNRGSNYGYTFGSGTRLTVV.

Ten or more counts support this clonotype. The V call is TRBV19, the J call TRBJ2-5; possible D gene TRBD1, 6 bases. Trimming stripped 0 bases from V and 2 bases from J, with 10 bases between. Germline V CDR1 and CDR2: LNHDA, SQIVND (reference sequence). CDR3 length equals 15 residues. The CDR3 DNA reads as TGTGCCAGTAGTATAGAAGGACAGTTACAAGAGACCCAGTACTTC. Amino acids: CASSIEGQLQETQYF. Combining the CDR3 with reference TRBV19 and TRBJ2-5 gives the whole variable domain DGGITQSPKYLFRKEGQNVTLSCEQNLNHDAMYWYRQDPGQGLRLIYYSQIVNDFQKGDIAEGYSVSREKKESFPLTVTSAQKNPTAFYLCASSIEGQLQETQYFGPGTRLLVL.

V usage is TRBV27 and J usage is TRBJ1-2; D is possibly TRBD1 (5 bases). This CDR3 comprises 15 residues. CDR1 is MNHEY, CDR2 SMNVEV, per germline (reference sequence). V dropped 3 bases and J dropped 0 bases, with 11 bases sitting between them. CDR3 protein: CASSLWGEANYGYTF. CDR3 DNA: TGTGCCAGCAGTTTGTGGGGGGAGGCTAACTATGGCTACACCTTC.

This clonotype occurred many times. The DNA of the CDR3 is TGTGCCAGCAGCTTGATCGGGACAGGCCGAAACACCATATATTTT. Protein sequence: CASSLIGTGRNTIYF. This chain connects TRBV7-9 to TRBJ1-3; 8 bases are a match to TRBD1. Germline trimming cut 3 bases from V and 5 bases from J; bases unmatched to any gene: 6. CDR3 length: 15 residues. Per the germline V gene, CDR1 is SEHNR and CDR2 is FQNEAQ (reference sequence).

Remarks on this clonotype: Just one base apart from a much larger clone, this may be a read error. The chain has TRBV6-1 and TRBJ2-5; 8 bases align to TRBD2. Germline assignment: CDR1 MNHNS and CDR2 SASEGT. CDR3 length: 15 amino acids. This chain's CDR3 is CASSLLADLQEAQYF. The CDR3 nucleotides are TGTGCCAGCAGCCTACTAGCGGATTTACAAGAGGCCCAGTACTTC.

This clonotype has at least ten counts. The chain uses TRBV10-1 and TRBJ1-3; D not resolved. Germline V gene sequence: CDR1 WNHNN, CDR2 SYGVQD (reference sequence). This CDR3 has 15 residues. V was clipped by 0 bases and J by 4 bases, with 10 bases between them. CDR3 DNA: TGCGCCAGCAGTGAGTCAGTCGCGGGCGGAAACACCATATATTTT. Amino acid sequence: CASSESVAGGNTIYF.

The chain recombines TRBV7-2 with TRBJ1-2, with TRBD1 matching over 7 bases. Losses at the gene ends were 8 bases for V and 4 bases for J; bases not matched to a gene: 10. The CDR3 extends over 14 amino acids. Germline values: CDR1 SGHTA, CDR2 FQGNSA. As DNA, the CDR3 is TGTGCCAGCGGGCCGGGGGACAGCGGCTATGGCTACACCTTC. It translates to CASGPGDSGYGYTF.

Concerning this clonotype itself: One end of the junction fails to match germline, which may point to a read error. J is TRBJ2-1 and V is TRBV6-5; 10 positions match TRBD2. The CDR3 has 15 amino acids. The V gene's germline CDR1 is MNHEY and CDR2 SVGAGI. This chain's CDR3 is CASSHSRLAGVEQFF. The CDR3 coding sequence is TGTGCCAGCAGTCACTCCCGGCTAGCGGGAGTGGAGCAGTTCTTC.

This clonotype appeared many times. V and J are TRBV29-1 and TRBJ1-2; TRBD1 might be the D (5 bases). The germline V gene has CDR1 SQVTM and CDR2 ANQGSEA. This CDR3 comprises 13 residues. Trimming pared 5 bases from V and 4 bases from J, leaving 14 bases between. Here the CDR3 DNA reads TGCAGCGTTTCTGGGGGAGGTGGCTATGGCTACACCTTC. This encodes CSVSGGGGYGYTF. Full variable domain (remainder filled in from reference TRBV29-1 and TRBJ1-2): SAVISQKPSRDICQRGTSLTIQCQVDSQVTMMFWYRQQPGQSLTLIATANQGSEATYESGFVIDKFPISRPNLTFSTLTVSNMSPEDSSIYLCSVSGGGGYGYTFGSGTRLTVV.